These T cell receptor beta chains were read from a single sample in a study of vaccination effects on CD4 cells after COVID-19. Measured with immunoSEQ multiplex PCR; TCRdb has only the in-frame clones, and not every one. The table lists about 70,000 clones, roughly 73% of them singletons, with around 5% in the top ten. These receptors have no identified antigens. The sample consisted of CD4+ T cells from PBMCs cultured with HIV peptides, taken before COVID-19 vaccination. Every receptor here comes from a human donor who had a prior SARS-CoV-2 infection. Both conserved end residues are part of each CDR3. The D gene is left open where the match is weak. Expanded clones get a size class; other rows say once, few or many, or leave the size out.

j_call d_call v_call clone_size cdr3_aa cdr3_nt
TRBJ2-7 - TRBV7-2 once CASSFVRSYEQYF TGTGCCAGCAGCTTCGTACGCTCCTACGAGCAGTACTTC
TRBJ2-3 - TRBV6-1 - CASSEGQGYRVAGTDTQYF TGTGCCAGCAGTGAGGGGCAGGGATACAGGGTAGCAGGCACAGATACGCAGTATTTT
TRBJ2-7 TRBD1 TRBV2 - CASSPTGTDHEQYF TGTGCCAGCAGTCCGACAGGGACAGACCACGAGCAGTACTTC
TRBJ2-7 TRBD1 TRBV18 - CASSPGTGNEQYF TGTGCCAGCTCACCCGGGACAGGGAACGAGCAGTACTTC
TRBJ1-6 TRBD1 TRBV7-9 - CASSLQGESPLHF TGTGCCAGCAGCTTGCAGGGGGAATCACCCCTCCACTTT
TRBJ1-6 - TRBV5-4 - CASSTGGGGRALHF TGTGCCAGCAGCACGGGGGGTGGAGGGCGGGCCCTCCACTTT
TRBJ2-5 TRBD1 TRBV7-2 - CASTPDRFQETQYF TGTGCCAGCACCCCGGACAGGTTTCAAGAGACCCAGTACTTC
TRBJ2-3 - TRBV20-1 - CSASVGGPVTDTQYF TGCAGTGCTAGTGTTGGGGGGCCTGTCACAGATACGCAGTATTTT
TRBJ2-3 TRBD2 TRBV5-4 once CASTSSPTSGLTDTQYF TGTGCCAGCACCTCGTCCCCGACTAGCGGCCTCACAGATACGCAGTATTTT
TRBJ2-2 - TRBV5-4 few CASSLSGIRSNTGELFF TGTGCCAGCAGCTTGAGCGGCATCCGCTCGAACACCGGGGAGCTGTTTTTT